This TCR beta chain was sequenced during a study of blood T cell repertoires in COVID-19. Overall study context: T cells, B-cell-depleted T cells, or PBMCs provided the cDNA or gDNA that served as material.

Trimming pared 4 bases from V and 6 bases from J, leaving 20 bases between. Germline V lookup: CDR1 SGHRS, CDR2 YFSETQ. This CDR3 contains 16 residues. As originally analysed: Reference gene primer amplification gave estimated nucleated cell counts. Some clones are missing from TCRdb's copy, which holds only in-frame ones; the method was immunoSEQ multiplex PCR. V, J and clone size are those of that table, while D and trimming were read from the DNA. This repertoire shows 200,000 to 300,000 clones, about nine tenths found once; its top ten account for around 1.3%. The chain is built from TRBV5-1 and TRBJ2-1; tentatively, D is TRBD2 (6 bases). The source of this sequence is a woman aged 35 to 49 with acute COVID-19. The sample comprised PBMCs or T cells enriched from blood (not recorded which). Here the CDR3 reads CASSILIAGTSNEQFF. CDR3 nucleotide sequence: TGCGCCAGCAGCATTCTAATCGCCGGGACTTCCAATGAGCAGTTCTTC.